This T cell receptor beta chain was recorded in a study of shared clonotypes between healthy human individuals. Method: immunoSEQ multiplex PCR; TCRdb's copy keeps in-frame clones and lacks some. The repertoire holds roughly 2.1 million clones, about 92% seen once, with 1.7% in the top ten. It was CD45RO-negative cells, positively selected for CCR7, that made up naive CD8 cells, with terminally differentiated effector memory CD45RA+ cells excluded. The length of the CDR3 is 17 residues. CDR1 and CDR2 (germline): MGHRA, YSYEKL. V shed 2 bases and J 4 bases; nucleotides not matched to a gene: 9. This clone was picked up one time.

This sequence was found in a man aged 18 to 35 in good health. Some clones in this sample may be carry-over from other donors' samples. This sequence joins TRBV4-1 and TRBJ2-3; 10 positions agree with TRBD2. Sequencing was performed on naive CD8+ T cells from PBMCs. The CDR3 reads CASSQKREGRYPDTQYF. The CDR3, as DNA: TGCGCCAGCAGCCAAAAGCGGGAGGGCCGATATCCAGATACGCAGTATTTT.